This T cell receptor beta chain was documented in a study of molecular identifiers for immune sequencing clone quantification. Study conclusions and caveats: Detectable among 800,000 to 1,000,000 naive cells, according to reports, was Jurkat TCR RNA spiked in from one cell. For highly expanded clones, sizes could be underestimated when identical TCR molecules share a barcode.

Sorting recovered naive CD8 T cells on a CD8+CD4-CCR7+CD45RA+ profile. This clonotype was seen many times. The antigen is not known. Preparation methods for the bulk TCR libraries were those previously described, with listed TCR primers. Via MiXCR, TCRdb re-called the PCR reads, giving one row per CDR3 protein. The data show tens of thousands of distinct CDR3 sequences, over 15% seen once. V gave up 2 bases and J gave up 8 bases; unmatched junction bases: 3. This CDR3 contains 13 residues. Germline V lookup: CDR1 MNHEY, CDR2 SVGEGT. Sequencing was performed on naive CD8+ T cells from blood, with Jurkat cell RNA spiked in. Subset denoted: FACS-sorted CD8+CD4-CCR7+CD45RA+ naive T cells. The source of this sequence is a human donor in good health. Some libraries in this study had Jurkat cell RNA spiked in. This chain joins TRBV6-2 or TRBV6-3 and TRBJ2-1; 7 bases are a match to TRBD2. CDR3 in DNA: TGTGCCAGCAGTTACGGGAGGGTGCATGAGCAGTTCTTC. Protein: CASSYGRVHEQFF.